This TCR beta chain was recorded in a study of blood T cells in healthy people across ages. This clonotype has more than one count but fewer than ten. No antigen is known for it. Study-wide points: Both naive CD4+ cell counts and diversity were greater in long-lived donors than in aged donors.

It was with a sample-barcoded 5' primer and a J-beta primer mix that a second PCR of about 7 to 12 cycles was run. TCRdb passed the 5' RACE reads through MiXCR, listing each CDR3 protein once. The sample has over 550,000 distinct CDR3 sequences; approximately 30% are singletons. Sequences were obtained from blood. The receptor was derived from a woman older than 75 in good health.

The chain's CDR3 is CASSLAARDRGQETQYF. The CDR3 DNA reads TGTGCCAGCAGCTTAGCGGCCAGGGACAGGGGACAAGAGACCCAGTACTTC. The V gene is TRBV7-9, the J gene TRBJ2-5; the match to TRBD1 covers 10 bases. CDR3 length: 17 amino acids. Germline CDR1 reads SEHNR; CDR2 reads FQNEAQ (reference sequence). Trimming at V came to 0 bases and at J to 2 bases, leaving 6 bases not matched to a gene.